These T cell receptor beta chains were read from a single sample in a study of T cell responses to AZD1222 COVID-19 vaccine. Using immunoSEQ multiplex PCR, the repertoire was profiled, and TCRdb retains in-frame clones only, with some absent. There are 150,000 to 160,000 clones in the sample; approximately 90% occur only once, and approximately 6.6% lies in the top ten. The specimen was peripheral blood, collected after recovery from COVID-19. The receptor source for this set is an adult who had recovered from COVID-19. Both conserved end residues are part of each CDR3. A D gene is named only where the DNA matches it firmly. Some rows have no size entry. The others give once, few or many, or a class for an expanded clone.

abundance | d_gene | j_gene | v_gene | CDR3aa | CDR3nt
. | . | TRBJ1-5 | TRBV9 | CAKEGTYQPQHF | TGTGCCAAGGAGGGGACCTATCAGCCCCAGCATTTT
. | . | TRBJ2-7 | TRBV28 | CASSLQPVGSYEQYF | TGTGCCAGCAGTCTACAACCCGTGGGATCCTACGAGCAGTACTTC
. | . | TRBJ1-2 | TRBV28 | CASSLWGKDGYTF | TGTGCCAGCAGTTTATGGGGGAAAGATGGCTACACCTTC
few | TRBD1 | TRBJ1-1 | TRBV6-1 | CASSEAVRGAEAFF | TGTGCCAGCAGTGAAGCGGTCAGGGGGGCTGAAGCTTTCTTT
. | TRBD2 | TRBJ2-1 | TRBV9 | CASSVGTSGRRLGNEQFF | TGTGCCAGCAGCGTCGGGACTAGCGGGAGGAGGTTAGGTAATGAGCAGTTCTTC
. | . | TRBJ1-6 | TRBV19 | CASSSGTGPLHF | TGTGCCAGTAGTTCGGGAACAGGGCCCCTCCACTTT
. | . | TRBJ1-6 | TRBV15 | CATSLGTFNNSPLHF | TGTGCCACCAGCCTAGGGACATTTAATAATTCACCCCTCCACTTT
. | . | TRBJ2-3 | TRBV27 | CASSLSSASTDTQYF | TGTGCCAGCAGTTTGAGTAGCGCCAGCACAGATACGCAGTATTTT
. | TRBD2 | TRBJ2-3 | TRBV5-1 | CASRRELRGPDTQYF | TGCGCCAGCCGGCGGGAGTTGAGAGGCCCAGATACGCAGTATTTT
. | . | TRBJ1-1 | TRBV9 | CASSERGEDATEAFF | TGTGCCAGCAGCGAGAGGGGCGAGGATGCCACTGAAGCTTTCTTT
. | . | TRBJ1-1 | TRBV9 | CASSFGQNTEAFF | TGTGCCAGCAGCTTCGGACAGAACACTGAAGCTTTCTTT
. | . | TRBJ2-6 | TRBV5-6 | CASSFRSSGANVLTF | TGTGCCAGCAGCTTTAGATCCTCTGGGGCCAACGTCCTGACTTTC
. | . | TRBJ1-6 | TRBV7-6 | CASSGGYDSPLHF | TGTGCCAGCAGCGGGGGGTATGATTCACCCCTCCACTTT
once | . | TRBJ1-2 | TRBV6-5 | CASSSVQGGYTF | TGTGCCAGCAGTAGTGTACAAGGTGGCTACACCTTC
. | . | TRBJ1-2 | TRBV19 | CASSTLDIYGYTF | TGTGCCAGTAGTACCCTGGACATCTATGGCTACACCTTC
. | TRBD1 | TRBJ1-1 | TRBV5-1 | CASRQQGDTEAFF | TGCGCCAGCAGACAACAGGGGGACACTGAAGCTTTCTTT
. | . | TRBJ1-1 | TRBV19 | CASSPGVVTEAFF | TGTGCCAGTAGTCCGGGGGTCGTCACTGAAGCTTTCTTT
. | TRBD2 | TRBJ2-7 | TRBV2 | CASSGPTSASYEQYF | TGTGCCAGCAGCGGCCCGACTAGCGCGTCCTACGAGCAGTACTTC
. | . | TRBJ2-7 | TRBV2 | CASSERKGSSYEQYF | TGTGCCAGCTCGGAACGAAAGGGTTCATCCTACGAGCAGTACTTC
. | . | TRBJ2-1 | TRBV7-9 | CASSFDGFDEQFF | TGTGCCAGCAGCTTTGATGGGTTCGATGAGCAGTTCTTC
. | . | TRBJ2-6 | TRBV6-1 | CASSEAVIHGANVLTF | TGTGCCAGCAGTGAAGCGGTCATTCATGGGGCCAACGTCCTGACTTTC
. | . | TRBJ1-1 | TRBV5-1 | CASSLGAGRNTEAFF | TGCGCCAGCAGCTTGGGGGCGGGACGGAACACTGAAGCTTTCTTT
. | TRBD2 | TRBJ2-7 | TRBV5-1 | CASSPGTRESEQYF | TGCGCCAGCAGCCCCGGGACTAGGGAGAGCGAGCAGTACTTC
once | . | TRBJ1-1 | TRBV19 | CASSIERSTEAFF | TGTGCCAGTAGTATAGAGAGGTCCACTGAAGCTTTCTTT
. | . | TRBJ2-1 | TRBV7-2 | CASSPDSGYNEQFF | TGTGCCAGCAGCCCTGACAGCGGGTACAATGAGCAGTTCTTC
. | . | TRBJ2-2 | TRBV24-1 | CATSDLTPSFPGELFF | TGTGCCACCAGTGATTTGACACCGTCTTTCCCCGGGGAGCTGTTTTTT
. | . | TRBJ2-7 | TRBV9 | CASGPVGSGAYEQYF | TGTGCCAGCGGCCCCGTCGGGAGCGGAGCCTACGAGCAGTACTTC
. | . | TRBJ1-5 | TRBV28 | CASHENNQPQHF | TGTGCCAGCCACGAAAACAATCAGCCCCAGCATTTT
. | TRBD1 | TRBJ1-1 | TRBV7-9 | CASSLLGQADTEAFF | TGTGCCAGCAGCTTGTTAGGACAGGCAGACACTGAAGCTTTCTTT
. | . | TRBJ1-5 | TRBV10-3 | CAITQGLGQPQHF | TGTGCCATCACTCAGGGGTTGGGGCAGCCCCAGCATTTT
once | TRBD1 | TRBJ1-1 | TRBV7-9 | CASSTTGGTEAFF | TGTGCCAGCAGCACCACAGGGGGCACTGAAGCTTTCTTT
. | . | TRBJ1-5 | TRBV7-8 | CASSPGTGDISNQPQHF | TGTGCCAGCAGCCCTGGGACCGGGGACATTAGCAATCAGCCCCAGCATTTT
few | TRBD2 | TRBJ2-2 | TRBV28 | CASTPGLAGTGELFF | TGTGCCAGCACCCCGGGGCTAGCGGGAACCGGGGAGCTGTTTTTT
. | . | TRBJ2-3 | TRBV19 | CASSMGMGGDTQYF | TGTGCCAGTAGTATGGGGATGGGGGGAGATACGCAGTATTTT
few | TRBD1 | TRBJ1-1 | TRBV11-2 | CASSSYRGQGTEAFF | TGTGCCAGCAGCTCGTACAGGGGCCAGGGCACTGAAGCTTTCTTT
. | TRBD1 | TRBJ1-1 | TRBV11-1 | CASSLGDRGVTEAFF | TGTGCCAGCAGCTTAGGTGACAGGGGAGTCACTGAAGCTTTCTTT
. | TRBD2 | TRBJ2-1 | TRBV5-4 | CASSFLAGGPNEQFF | TGTGCCAGCAGCTTTCTAGCGGGGGGGCCCAATGAGCAGTTCTTC
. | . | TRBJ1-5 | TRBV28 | CASSLGTGAGQPQHF | TGTGCCAGCAGCTTAGGTACGGGGGCCGGTCAGCCCCAGCATTTT
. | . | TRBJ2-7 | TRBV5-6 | CASSLGPIEQYF | TGTGCCAGCAGCTTGGGTCCAATCGAGCAGTACTTC
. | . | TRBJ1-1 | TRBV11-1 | CASSLGQGDTEAFF | TGTGCCAGCAGCTTAGGGCAGGGTGACACTGAAGCTTTCTTT
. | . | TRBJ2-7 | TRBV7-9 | CASSQPGTDFREQYF | TGTGCCAGCAGCCAACCCGGGACCGACTTTCGCGAGCAGTACTTC
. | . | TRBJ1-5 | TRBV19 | CASTPETGGQPQHF | TGTGCCAGTACCCCCGAAACCGGTGGTCAGCCCCAGCATTTT
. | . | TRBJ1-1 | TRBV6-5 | CASRRGSTEAFF | TGTGCCAGCAGGAGAGGGAGCACTGAAGCTTTCTTT
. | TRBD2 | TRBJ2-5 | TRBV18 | CASSPSLAGGAETQYF | TGTGCCAGCTCACCGAGTCTAGCGGGAGGCGCAGAGACCCAGTACTTC
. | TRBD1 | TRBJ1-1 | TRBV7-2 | CASSLGSWDRGAEAFF | TGTGCCAGCAGCTTAGGTTCGTGGGACAGGGGCGCCGAAGCTTTCTTT
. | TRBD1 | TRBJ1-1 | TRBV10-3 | CAISFAPGQGPSSFNTEAFF | TGTGCCATCAGTTTTGCGCCGGGACAGGGGCCCTCTAGTTTTAACACTGAAGCTTTCTTT
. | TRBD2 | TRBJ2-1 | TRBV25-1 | CASSDASGKAYNEQFF | TGTGCCAGCAGTGATGCTAGCGGGAAGGCCTACAATGAGCAGTTCTTC
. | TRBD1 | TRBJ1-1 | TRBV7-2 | CASSPRTGGTEAFF | TGTGCCAGCAGCCCTCGGACAGGGGGCACTGAAGCTTTCTTT